Presented here are 14 T cell receptor beta chains from one specimen sequenced in a study of Ad26.COV2.S vaccination and SARS-CoV-2 variants. Described treatment: around 19 received Ad26.COV2.S at low or high dose, single or two shots; 5 received placebo; per-sample allocation not given. Specimen acquisition occurred on day 63 following the initial vaccine or placebo injection. Here immunoSEQ multiplex PCR was the method, and the copy in TCRdb shows in-frame clones only, minus some. This table has 250,000 or so clones, around 88% appearing once. The sequencing used peripheral blood, collected in a trial of Ad26.COV2.S vaccine versus placebo. These receptors originate from a person between 18 and 65 years old who received the Ad26.COV2.S COVID-19 vaccine or a placebo.

In DNA form, the CDR3 reads TGCGCCAGCAGCCCACAAGGGGCCAGTTTGGGGCAGTACTTC. It translates to CASSPQGASLGQYF. This sequence joins TRBV4-1 and TRBJ2-7, with D possibly matching TRBD1 (5 bases). V lost 4 bases and J 9 bases, leaving 19 bases between the germline ends. The CDR3 sequence is 14 residues long. CDR1 is MGHRA, CDR2 YSYEKL, per germline.

The rearrangement uses TRBV7-2 and TRBJ2-2; the D is unclear. V gave up 3 bases and J gave up 5 bases, with 7 bases separating them. Per germline, CDR1 SGHTA and CDR2 FQGNSA. This CDR3 spans 13 amino acids. CDR3 nucleotides: TGTGCCAGCAGCTTCGTAGAGACCGGGGAGCTGTTTTTT. Residues: CASSFVETGELFF. The full variable domain, rest sourced from reference TRBV7-2 and TRBJ2-2, is GAGVSQSPSNKVTEKGKDVELRCDPISGHTALYWYRQSLGQGLEFLIYFQGNSAPDKSGLPSDRFSAERTGGSVSTLTIQRTQQEDSAVYLCASSFVETGELFFGEGSRLTVL.

V is TRBV6-1 and J is TRBJ1-3; D is uncertain. The CDR3 is 14 residues long. V gave up 0 bases and J gave up 0 bases, with 3 bases separating them. CDR1 and CDR2 (germline): MNHNS, SASEGT. The CDR3, as DNA: TGTGCCAGCAGTGAAGCGTTCTCTGGAAACACCATATATTTT. This codes for CASSEAFSGNTIYF.

V and J are TRBV7-8 and TRBJ2-1; possibly TRBD1 or TRBD2 for D (6 bases each). This CDR3 contains 22 residues. The germline V gene encodes CDR1 SGHVS and CDR2 FQNEAQ. The V and J ends lost 6 bases and 4 bases respectively, with 37 bases between them. CDR3 sequence: CASSSPDRYKFGGRRSYNEQFF. The CDR3 region has the DNA TGTGCCAGCAGTTCTCCTGACAGGTACAAGTTTGGAGGGAGGAGGTCATACAATGAGCAGTTCTTC. The full variable domain, completed using reference TRBV7-8 and TRBJ2-1, is GAGVSQSPRYKVAKRGQDVALRCDPISGHVSLFWYQQALGQGPEFLTYFQNEAQLDKSGLPSDRFFAERPEGSVSTLKIQRTQQEDSAVYLCASSSPDRYKFGGRRSYNEQFFGPGTRLTVL.

This clone is a singleton in its sample. The chain has TRBV5-1 and TRBJ1-6; tentatively, D is TRBD1 (6 bases). Germline lookup yields CDR1 SGHRS and CDR2 YFSETQ. The V and J ends lost 4 bases and 6 bases respectively, with 17 bases between them. This CDR3 is built from 16 residues. CDR3 region: CASSDKSRGGNSPLHF. The CDR3 coding sequence is TGCGCCAGCAGCGACAAAAGCAGGGGAGGTAATTCACCCCTCCACTTT. Full variable domain (outside the CDR3, taken from reference TRBV5-1 and TRBJ1-6): KAGVTQTPRYLIKTRGQQVTLSCSPISGHRSVSWYQQTPGQGLQFLFEYFSETQRNKGNFPGRFSGRQFSNSRSEMNVSTLELGDSALYLCASSDKSRGGNSPLHFGNGTRLTVT.

The V call is TRBV18, the J call TRBJ1-1, with a weak D call TRBD1 (6 bases). Trimming stripped 3 bases from V and 8 bases from J, with 16 bases between. There are 14 residues in the CDR3. Per the germline V gene, CDR1 is KGHSH and CDR2 is LQKENI. CDR3 sequence: CASSPGLQGGEAFF. CDR3 DNA sequence: TGTGCCAGCTCACCGGGATTACAGGGAGGGGAAGCTTTCTTT.

The genes are TRBV12-5 and TRBJ1-3; a possible D gene is TRBD1 (6 bases). V dropped 4 bases and J dropped 4 bases, with 8 bases sitting between them. The V gene's germline CDR1 is LGHNT and CDR2 FRNRAP. CDR3 length: 13 residues. CDR3 DNA: TGTGCTAGTGGTTCAGGGGTAGGAAACACCATATATTTT. Its translation: CASGSGVGNTIYF.

This chain connects TRBV3-1 (or the pseudogene TRBV3-2) to TRBJ2-5; the match to TRBD2 covers 7 bases. Germline CDR1 is LGHDT and CDR2 is YNNKEL (reference sequence). CDR3 length: 14 residues. Trimming removed 5 bases from V and 2 bases from J; junction bases left unmatched: 5. The CDR3 loop is CASSLSGVQETQYF. The CDR3 coding sequence is TGTGCCAGCAGCTTAAGCGGGGTGCAAGAGACCCAGTACTTC.

This chain joins TRBV5-4 and TRBJ2-1, with D tentatively TRBD1 (5 bases). The length of the CDR3 is 15 residues. Trimming removed 2 bases at V and 0 bases at J, with 9 bases between. Germline V gene data show CDR1 as SGHNT and CDR2 as YYREEE (reference sequence). The CDR3 DNA is TGTGCCAGCAGCTTCCCAGGGTCCTCCTACAATGAGCAGTTCTTC. Its translation: CASSFPGSSYNEQFF.

This clone has a single count. The gene calls are TRBV5-1 and TRBJ2-7; 7 bases map to TRBD1. V shed 5 bases and J 4 bases; nucleotides not matched to a gene: 12. Germline CDR1 is SGHRS and CDR2 is YFSETQ. The CDR3 loop spans 15 amino acids. CDR3 in DNA: TGCGCCAGCAGTAAATCCGGGACAGACAAATACGAGCAGTACTTC. Encoded protein: CASSKSGTDKYEQYF.

This chain connects TRBV18 to TRBJ2-1, with D perhaps given as TRBD1 or TRBD2 (5 bases each). This CDR3 is 16 amino acids long. Per germline, CDR1 KGHSH and CDR2 LQKENI. V was cut by 6 bases and J by 9 bases, with 24 bases left in between. The chain's CDR3 is CASSPGAVEYSSEQFF. CDR3 nucleotides: TGTGCCAGCTCCCCCGGGGCCGTTGAATATAGTAGTGAGCAGTTCTTC.

The chain recombines TRBV29-1 with TRBJ2-3; 13 bases fit TRBD2. The V and J ends lost 7 bases and 8 bases, in that order; junction bases with no gene match: 15. The CDR3 is 16 residues long. Germline CDR1 and CDR2: SQVTM and ANQGSEA. CDR3 in amino acids: CSAVAGLAGPRGTQYF. In nucleotides, the CDR3 is TGCAGCGCCGTCGCGGGACTAGCGGGACCAAGGGGTACGCAGTATTTT.

The genes are TRBV2 and TRBJ1-1; possible D gene TRBD1, 6 bases. This CDR3 contains 15 residues. Trimming cost V 5 bases and J 4 bases, with 17 bases left between them. Looked up from germline, CDR1 is SNHLY and CDR2 is FYNNEI. CDR3 loop: CASSPGQLGVTEAFF. CDR3 DNA sequence: TGTGCCAGCAGTCCCGGACAGCTGGGAGTCACTGAAGCTTTCTTT.

The chain uses TRBV4-2 and TRBJ2-2; D might be TRBD1 (6 bases). The CDR3 covers 16 residues. The ends were cut back, 0 bases at V and 5 bases at J, with 13 bases in the middle. CDR1 and CDR2 (germline): LGHNA, YNFKEQ. Written as DNA, the CDR3 is TGTGCCAGCAGCCAAGAAGGGACATCCGTTACCGGGGAGCTGTTTTTT. Its protein is CASSQEGTSVTGELFF.